This T cell receptor beta chain was found in a study of Graves' ophthalmopathy and Graves' hyperthyroidism. Amplification from RNA transcripts yielded the TCR beta CDR3 regions. The workflow started with a first-round RT-PCR run with HTBI primers and then moved on to a second-round multiplex PCR. TCRdb passed the multiplex PCR reads through MiXCR, listing each CDR3 protein once. The repertoire includes around 1.1 million distinct CDR3 sequences, about 40% of them detected once, and 11% sits in the top ten. Thyroid ultrasound, orbital computed tomography, TRAb, serum thyroxine and clinical symptoms formed the basis of diagnosis. V gave up 6 bases and J gave up 9 bases, with 17 bases separating them. The CDR3 totals 13 residues. CDR1 is MNHEY, CDR2 SVGAGI, per germline. There are many counts of this clonotype.

This sequence was found in an adult man with Graves' hyperthyroidism. The sequencing input was peripheral blood or thyroid tissue (not recorded which). The rearrangement uses TRBV6-5 and TRBJ2-5; D perhaps matches TRBD1 (5 bases). This CDR3 is CASSNEDNLPQYF. The DNA for the CDR3 is TGTGCCAGCAGCAACGAGGACAACCTGCCCCAGTACTTC.